This TCR beta chain was captured by sequencing in a study of shared clonotypes between healthy human individuals. The genomic DNA of each subset was split evenly across several immunoSEQ plates. The data were produced by immunoSEQ multiplex PCR, yet TCRdb's version contains in-frame clones alone and is incomplete. The data show under 1 million clones, 96% seen once. The naive CD8 fraction comprised CD45RO-negative cells positively selected for CCR7 and excluded terminally differentiated effector memory CD45RA+ cells. Germline V gene data show CDR1 as GTSNPN and CDR2 as SVGIG (reference sequence). The CDR3 totals 13 residues. Trimming at V came to 7 bases and at J to 3 bases, leaving 8 bases not matched to a gene.

The sample consisted of naive CD8+ T cells sorted from blood. V and J are TRBV30 and TRBJ2-7; TRBD1 aligns across 8 bases. The sequence came from a man aged 25 to 40 in good health. Here the CDR3 reads CASRDRMIYEQYF. The CDR3 bases are TGTGCCTCCCGGGACAGGATGATCTACGAGCAGTACTTC. Supplemented by reference TRBV30 and TRBJ2-7, the full variable domain reads SQTIHQWPATLVQPVGSPLSLECTVEGTSNPNLYWYRQAAGRGLQLLFYSVGIGQISSEVPQNLSASRPQDRQFILSSKKLLLSDSGFYLCASRDRMIYEQYFGPGTRLTVT.